The 16 T cell receptor beta chains below were found in one sample sequenced in a study of blood T cell repertoires in COVID-19. This table comes from immunoSEQ multiplex PCR, and its TCRdb copy is limited to in-frame clones, with some not included. The sample lists around 26,000 clones; roughly 90% were seen once. Sequencing input: peripheral blood. These receptors were obtained from a human donor in a cohort sampled during active COVID-19.

J is TRBJ1-2 and V is TRBV20-1; possible D gene TRBD1, 6 bases. V was shortened by 5 bases and J by 8 bases, with 12 bases between the two germline ends. Germline CDR1 DFQATT, CDR2 SNEGSKA (reference sequence). The CDR3 sequence is 11 residues long. CDR3 bases: TGCAGTGCTGGGGTACAGGGAGGCTACACCTTC. Translated, it gives CSAGVQGGYTF.

The genes are TRBV28 and TRBJ2-7; D is ambiguous. Germline CDR1 is MDHEN and CDR2 is SYDVKM. The length of the CDR3 is 14 residues. The V end lost 7 bases, the J end lost 3 bases, and 16 bases lay between the germline ends. CDR3 DNA sequence: TGTGCCAGCACCGCAGGTGAGCCTCACTACGAGCAGTACGTC. Its protein product is CASTAGEPHYEQYV.

The chain is built from TRBV3-1 (or the pseudogene TRBV3-2) and TRBJ1-1; the D gene is possibly TRBD1 (6 bases). Trimming removed 2 bases at V and 7 bases at J, with 11 bases between. CDR1 is LGHDT, CDR2 YNNKEL, per germline (reference sequence). CDR3 length equals 13 residues. The chain's CDR3 is CASSQHRDGEAFF. The CDR3 DNA sequence: TGTGCCAGCAGCCAACACAGGGACGGTGAAGCTTTCTTT.

This chain uses TRBV5-1 with TRBJ1-6; D unresolved. Germline loops: CDR1 SGHRS, CDR2 YFSETQ. The V gene lost 4 bases and the J gene lost 12 bases, with 20 bases spanning the gap. The CDR3 extends over 15 amino acids. CDR3 DNA sequence: TGCGCCAGCAGCCAGGACGGATCCGACTATTTACCCCTCCACTTT. It encodes CASSQDGSDYLPLHF. Full variable domain (rest looked up from reference TRBV5-1 and TRBJ1-6): KAGVTQTPRYLIKTRGQQVTLSCSPISGHRSVSWYQQTPGQGLQFLFEYFSETQRNKGNFPGRFSGRQFSNSRSEMNVSTLELGDSALYLCASSQDGSDYLPLHFGNGTRLTVT.

The count of this clone is one. The chain combines TRBV11-2 with TRBJ1-6, with a weak D call TRBD1 (5 bases). CDR1 is SGHAT and CDR2 is FQNNGV in the germline V gene. The ends were cut back, 2 bases at V and 1 base at J, with 12 bases in the middle. The CDR3 covers 17 residues. The CDR3 DNA reads TGTGCCAGCAGCTTACTTCGCGACAGTTCCTATAATTCACCCCTCCACTTT. Translating it yields CASSLLRDSSYNSPLHF.

The genes are TRBV7-9 and TRBJ2-7; D may be TRBD1 (6 bases). The CDR3 is 14 amino acids. The germline CDR1 and CDR2 sequences are SEHNR and FQNEAQ (reference sequence). V lost 3 bases to trimming and J lost 4 bases, with 13 bases between them. The CDR3 is CASSFEGDKYEQYV. The DNA for the CDR3 is TGTGCCAGCAGCTTTGAGGGGGACAAGTACGAGCAGTACGTC.

The chain couples TRBV14 to TRBJ2-1, with D perhaps TRBD1 (5 bases). This CDR3 is 13 amino acids long. The germline V gene has CDR1 SGHDN and CDR2 FVKESK. Trimming stripped 2 bases from V and 10 bases from J, with 12 bases between. The CDR3 DNA follows: TGTGCCAGCAGCCAACCCAGGGTCGGGGAGCAGTTCTTC. Translating it yields CASSQPRVGEQFF.

In this sample, this clone turned up once. The chain carries TRBV5-5 and TRBJ1-1; 10 nucleotides match TRBD1. The CDR3 has 14 amino acids. Germline loops: CDR1 SGHKS, CDR2 YYEKEE (reference sequence). Germline trimming cut 1 base from V and 4 bases from J; bases unmatched to any gene: 1. This CDR3 reads CASSLRDRGTEAFF. As DNA, the CDR3 is TGTGCCAGCAGCTTGAGGGACAGGGGCACTGAAGCTTTCTTT.

The chain links TRBV5-1 to TRBJ2-3, with D perhaps matching TRBD2 (6 bases). V lost 1 base and J lost 1, with 10 bases in between. The CDR3 sequence is 15 residues long. Germline V lookup: CDR1 SGHRS, CDR2 YFSETQ. The DNA for the CDR3 is TGCGCCAGCAGCTTGTTGTCGGGGGGCACAGATACGCAGTATTTT. Protein: CASSLLSGGTDTQYF.

The V call is TRBV19, the J call TRBJ1-1, with a tentative D call TRBD1 (5 bases). V shed 4 bases and J shed 3 bases, with 15 bases lying between them. The CDR3 spans 15 residues. Per the germline V gene, CDR1 is LNHDA and CDR2 is SQIVND (reference sequence). CDR3 sequence: CASSKSSGMDTEAFF. CDR3 bases: TGTGCCAGTAGTAAATCCTCAGGGATGGACACTGAAGCTTTCTTT.

The rearrangement links TRBV6-6 to TRBJ2-7; 10 positions agree with TRBD1. Germline trimming cut 6 bases from V and 4 bases from J; bases unmatched to any gene: 12. The CDR3 is made up of 16 amino acids. Germline values: CDR1 MNHNY, CDR2 SVGAGI (reference sequence). CDR3: CASSNLGQGKRYEQYV. Written as DNA, the CDR3 is TGTGCCAGCAGCAACCTGGGACAGGGGAAAAGATACGAGCAGTACGTC.

This chain uses TRBV4-2 with TRBJ2-5; 12 bases line up with TRBD2. Germline lookup yields CDR1 LGHNA and CDR2 YNFKEQ. This CDR3 has 19 amino acids. Trimming cost V 0 bases and J 3 bases; bases outside gene matches: 11. CDR3 DNA: TGTGCCAGCAGCCAAGAAGTCCACAGGGGACTAGCGGGTAAAGAGACCCAGTACTTC. It yields the protein CASSQEVHRGLAGKETQYF.

This chain joins TRBV9 and TRBJ2-7, with 8 bases aligning to TRBD1. This CDR3 is built from 14 residues. The J segment lost 3 bases and the V segment lost 4 bases, leaving 6 bases of the junction unmatched. Looked up from germline, CDR1 is SGDLS and CDR2 is YYNGEE. CDR3 residues: CASSTRQGHYEQYF. In nucleotides, the CDR3 is TGTGCCAGCAGCACACGACAGGGGCACTACGAGCAGTACTTC.

This rearrangement joins TRBV5-1 to TRBJ1-6; D unclear. The germline V and J ends were trimmed by 4 bases and 9 bases, with 17 bases remaining between them. CDR1 is SGHRS, CDR2 YFSETQ, per germline. The CDR3 covers 15 residues. The CDR3 is CASSRETNSGSPLHF. The CDR3 DNA reads TGCGCCAGCAGCCGAGAGACTAACTCGGGTTCACCCCTCCACTTT.

This chain's CDR3 is CASSGDTRTYYEQYV. CDR3 DNA: TGTGCCAGCAGCGGGGACACCCGGACCTACTACGAGCAGTACGTC. The chain recombines TRBV11-2 with TRBJ2-7, with D perhaps matching TRBD1 (6 bases). The CDR3 runs to 15 residues. Trimming cost V 5 bases and J 3 bases, with 17 bases left between them. CDR1 and CDR2 (germline): SGHAT, FQNNGV.

For the CDR3, the DNA is TGTGCCATCAGTGAGTCGGAACAGGGCTTCTATGGCTACACCTTC. It is translated as CAISESEQGFYGYTF. V is TRBV10-3 and J is TRBJ1-2; D possibly corresponds to TRBD1 (6 bases). CDR1 is ENHRY and CDR2 is SYGVKD in the germline V gene. CDR3 length: 15 residues. Trimming left V 0 bases short and J 4 bases short, with 12 bases between.